This is a list of T cell receptor beta chains from one sample in a study of lymphopenia after photon versus proton radiotherapy. Generated by immunoSEQ multiplex PCR, the TCRdb table keeps only in-frame clones and is missing some. The sample carries 35,000 to 45,000 clones, more than 75% recorded once. The source material was peripheral blood, sampled from a patient treated with photon-based radiotherapy. The receptors were gathered from a man aged 50-59 years with gastric cancer. The CDR3 runs from the conserved cysteine through the conserved F or W. The D gene is left open where the match is weak. The size of a clone is reported for some rows only, either as once, few or many, or as a class for expanded clones.

D gene	clone size	V gene	J gene	CDR3 protein	CDR3 DNA
.	few	TRBV5-1	TRBJ2-7	CASSLLAAFYEQYF	TGCGCCAGCAGCTTGTTGGCGGCCTTCTACGAGCAGTACTTC
TRBD1	.	TRBV5-1	TRBJ1-1	CASSSEDRGMNTEAFF	TGCGCCAGCAGCTCGGAGGACAGGGGGATGAACACTGAAGCTTTCTTT
.	.	TRBV2	TRBJ2-7	CASRDTGDRSYEQYF	TGTGCCAGCAGGGATACCGGGGACCGATCCTACGAGCAGTACTTC
TRBD1	.	TRBV19	TRBJ2-7	CASSIPSGTGPYEQYF	TGTGCCAGTAGTATTCCTTCCGGGACAGGGCCCTACGAGCAGTACTTC
TRBD2	few	TRBV7-9	TRBJ2-7	CASSPRASGDSSYEQYF	TGTGCCAGCAGCCCCCGGGCGAGCGGGGATAGCTCCTACGAGCAGTACTTC
.	.	TRBV7-2	TRBJ2-5	CASSPSWGGSETQYF	TGTGCCAGCAGCCCGTCGTGGGGAGGCAGTGAGACCCAGTACTTC
TRBD1	few	TRBV5-5	TRBJ1-5	CASSLRGGAPDGQPQHF	TGTGCCAGCAGCTTACGAGGGGGCGCCCCCGACGGTCAGCCCCAGCATTTT
TRBD1	.	TRBV2	TRBJ2-3	CASQGQGVSTDTQYF	TGTGCCAGCCAAGGACAGGGGGTTAGCACAGATACGCAGTATTTT
.	.	TRBV29-1	TRBJ2-1	CSVDSGIKFF	TGCAGCGTTGATTCCGGGATAAAATTCTTC
.	.	TRBV7-2	TRBJ1-1	CASSPVRTNTEAFF	TGTGCCAGCAGTCCGGTCCGGACGAACACTGAAGCTTTCTTT
TRBD1	.	TRBV7-2	TRBJ2-6	CASSYRQGSSGANVLTF	TGTGCCAGCAGCTACCGACAGGGGAGCTCTGGGGCCAACGTCCTGACTTTC
.	.	TRBV6-6	TRBJ2-5	CASSLSRQDQETQYF	TGTGCCAGCAGTTTAAGTCGCCAAGACCAAGAGACCCAGTACTTC
TRBD1	.	TRBV7-3	TRBJ2-1	CASSLTGQGTQQFF	TGTGCCAGCAGCTTAACCGGACAGGGAACTCAGCAGTTCTTC